This T cell receptor (beta chain) stems from a study of blood T cell repertoires in COVID-19. Across the whole study: There were acute and convalescent COVID-19 samples, and they came from the United States, Italy and Spain. The cDNA or gDNA used as material had been derived from T cells, B-cell-depleted T cells, or PBMCs.

The CDR3 covers 17 residues. Germline CDR1 and CDR2: MNHNS and SASEGT. Trimming took 1 base from V and 2 from J; bases not matched to a gene: 10. Original analysis: Estimates of nucleated cell counts were drawn from the amplification of reference gene primers. The protocol was immunoSEQ multiplex PCR, while the TCRdb copy is restricted to in-frame clones and leaves out a portion. V, J and clone size are those of that table, while D and trimming were read from the DNA. The table records some 250,000 clones, about 86% of them present only once. This clone came up a few times. V usage is TRBV6-1 and J usage is TRBJ2-7; 8 bases map to TRBD2. Sequencing was carried out using peripheral blood. This clonotype was obtained from a woman in her twenties or thirties who had recovered from COVID-19. DNA of the CDR3: TGTGCCAGCAGTGAAGAGGCCGGGGGGGCATTCCCCTACGAGCAGTACTTC. This translates into CASSEEAGGAFPYEQYF.